This T cell receptor beta chain originates from a study of human T cells and chemical hapten exposure. Study-level information: TCR yields differed between samples (mainly from small differences in pooled library volume).

Extraction yielded total RNA from whole blood (unfractionated). This clonotype was recorded a few times. Its antigen remains unknown. Findings and caveats of the study: With DPC sensitization, TCRs exceeding 1 in 1000 frequency showed no change.

Individual cDNA molecules had unique molecular identifiers attached to them by the library. Per the original methods: The number of TCRs in each sample had a median of approximately 95,000 and spanned roughly 23,224 to 700,000. TCRdb re-derived calls from the 5' RACE reads in MiXCR, one entry per CDR3 protein. TCRdb assigned the V and J calls; the authors' analysis was not used. The sample shows 110,000 or so distinct CDR3 sequences, around a fifth of them seen only once. The V gene lost 0 bases and the J gene lost 6 bases, with 12 bases spanning the gap. The CDR3 totals 15 residues. CDR1 and CDR2 (germline): DFQATT, SNEGSKA (reference sequence).

The TCR sequence derives from a human donor in good health. The chain is built from TRBV20-1 and TRBJ1-6; D is perhaps TRBD1 (6 bases). Written as DNA, the CDR3 is TGCAGTGCTAGAGATTTGGGGGCTTTTAATTCACCCCTCCACTTT. Its protein is CSARDLGAFNSPLHF.